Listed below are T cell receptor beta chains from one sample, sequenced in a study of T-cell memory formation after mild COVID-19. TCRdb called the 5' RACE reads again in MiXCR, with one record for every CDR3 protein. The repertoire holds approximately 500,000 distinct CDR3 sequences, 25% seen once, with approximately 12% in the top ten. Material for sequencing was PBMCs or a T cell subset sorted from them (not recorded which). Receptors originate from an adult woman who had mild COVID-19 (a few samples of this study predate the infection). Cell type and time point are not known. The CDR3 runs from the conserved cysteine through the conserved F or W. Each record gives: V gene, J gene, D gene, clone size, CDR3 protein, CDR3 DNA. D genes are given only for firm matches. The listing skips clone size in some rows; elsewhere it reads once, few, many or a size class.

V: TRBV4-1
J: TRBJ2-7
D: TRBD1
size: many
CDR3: CASSPGGDRAYEQYF
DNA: TGCGCCAGCAGCCCTGGGGGGGACAGGGCGTACGAGCAGTACTTC

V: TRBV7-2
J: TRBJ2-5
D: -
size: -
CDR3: CASSFYGTSPTQYF
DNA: TGTGCCAGCAGCTTTTATGGGACTTCGCCAACCCAGTACTTC

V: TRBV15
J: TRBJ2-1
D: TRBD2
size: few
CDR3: CATSRDPGASGGLSYNEQFF
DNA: TGTGCCACCAGCAGAGATCCAGGGGCTAGCGGGGGCCTCTCCTACAATGAGCAGTTCTTC

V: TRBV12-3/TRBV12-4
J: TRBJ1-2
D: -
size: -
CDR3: CASSLVTRQANYGYTF
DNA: TGTGCCAGCAGTTTAGTTACCAGACAGGCTAACTATGGCTACACCTTC

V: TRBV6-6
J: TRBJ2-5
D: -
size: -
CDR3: CASSYSLDWETQYF
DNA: TGTGCCAGCAGTTACTCGCTAGATTGGGAGACCCAGTACTTC

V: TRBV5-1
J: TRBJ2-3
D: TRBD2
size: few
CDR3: CASSLTSPRSDTQYF
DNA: TGCGCCAGCAGCCTGACTAGCCCCCGGAGTGATACGCAGTATTTT

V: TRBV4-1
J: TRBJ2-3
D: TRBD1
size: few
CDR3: CASSQDTWDRAGDTQYF
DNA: TGCGCCAGCAGCCAGGACACCTGGGACAGGGCAGGGGATACGCAGTATTTT

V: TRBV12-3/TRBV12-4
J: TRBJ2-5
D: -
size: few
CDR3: CASTDREQETQYF
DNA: TGTGCCAGCACTGACCGGGAACAAGAGACCCAGTACTTC

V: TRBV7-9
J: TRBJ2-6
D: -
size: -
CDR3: CASRHPDRRVGANVLTF
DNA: TGTGCCAGCAGACACCCCGACCGTAGGGTCGGGGCCAACGTCCTGACTTTC

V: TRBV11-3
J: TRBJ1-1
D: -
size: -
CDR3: CASSRWNTEAFF
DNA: TGTGCCAGCAGCCGATGGAACACTGAAGCTTTCTTT

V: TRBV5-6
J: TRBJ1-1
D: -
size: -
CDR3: CASSFSAVTYLITEAFF
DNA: TGTGCCAGCAGCTTCTCGGCCGTGACATACCTGATCACTGAAGCTTTCTTT

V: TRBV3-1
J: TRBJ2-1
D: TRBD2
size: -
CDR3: CASRRAGGPYNEQFF
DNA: TGTGCCAGCAGACGAGCGGGGGGGCCGTACAATGAGCAGTTCTTC

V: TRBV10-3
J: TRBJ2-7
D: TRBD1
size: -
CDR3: CATSVAGGNEQYF
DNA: TGTGCCACCTCAGTGGCAGGGGGCAACGAGCAGTACTTC

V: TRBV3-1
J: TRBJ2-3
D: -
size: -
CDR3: CASSQESSSNTDTQYF
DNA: TGTGCCAGCAGCCAAGAATCTAGCTCTAACACAGATACGCAGTATTTT

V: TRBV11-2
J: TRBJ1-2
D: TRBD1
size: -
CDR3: CASSSGTGGYSLF
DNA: TGTGCCAGCAGCTCCGGGACAGGGGGATATTCCCTCTTC

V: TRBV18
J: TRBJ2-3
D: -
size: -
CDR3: CASSPHEGDTQYF
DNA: TGTGCCAGCTCACCCCATGAGGGAGATACGCAGTATTTT

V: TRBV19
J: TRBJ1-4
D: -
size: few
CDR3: CASSFQPATNEKLFF
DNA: TGTGCCAGTAGTTTTCAGCCTGCAACTAATGAAAAACTGTTTTTT

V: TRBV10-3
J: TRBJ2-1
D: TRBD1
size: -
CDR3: CAIAGQGNNEQFF
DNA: TGTGCCATCGCAGGACAGGGGAACAATGAGCAGTTCTTC

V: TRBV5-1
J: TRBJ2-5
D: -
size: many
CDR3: CASSLDQETQYF
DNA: TGCGCCAGCAGCTTGGACCAAGAGACCCAGTACTTC

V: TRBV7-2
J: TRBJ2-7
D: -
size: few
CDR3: CASSLQGNSYEQYF
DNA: TGTGCCAGCAGCTTACAGGGGAACTCCTACGAGCAGTACTTC

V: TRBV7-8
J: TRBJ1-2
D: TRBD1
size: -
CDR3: CASSLVPPGTGGVGGYTF
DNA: TGTGCCAGCAGCTTAGTGCCGCCTGGGACAGGGGGCGTGGGGGGCTACACCTTC

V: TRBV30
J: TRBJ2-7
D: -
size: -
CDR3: CAWSVVGDPYEQYF
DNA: TGTGCCTGGAGTGTAGTCGGGGATCCCTACGAGCAGTACTTC

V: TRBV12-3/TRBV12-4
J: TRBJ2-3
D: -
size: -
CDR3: CASSGARGWTDTQYF
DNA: TGTGCCAGCAGCGGGGCCCGGGGATGGACAGATACGCAGTATTTT